The clone carrying this T cell receptor beta chain was counted ten times or more. Germline CDR1 is MNHEY and CDR2 is SMNVEV (reference sequence). Trimming pared 5 bases from V and 4 bases from J, leaving 14 bases between. The CDR3 contains 15 residues. The data are from a study of CD8 T cells in ankylosing spondylitis. TCRdb re-called the 5' RACE reads through MiXCR, storing one row per CDR3 protein. The table records about 240,000 distinct CDR3 sequences, roughly 10% of them present only once. The receptor's source is a male donor with ankylosing spondylitis or in good health (not recorded which). The sample consisted of blood, either unsorted or a sorted T cell fraction (not recorded which). The genes are TRBV27 and TRBJ2-2; D is unclear. This CDR3 reads CASSPRRQSTGELFF. CDR3 sequence (DNA): TGTGCCAGCAGTCCCCGTCGGCAATCCACCGGGGAGCTGTTTTTT.